The T cell receptor beta chain described here comes from a study of T cell repertoires in aging, cancer and after chemotherapy. On the study more broadly: Pre- and post-chemotherapy samples were paired from glioblastoma patients treated with temozolomide-based therapy.

Rearranged V-D-J TRB sequences were amplified with a mixed TRB-A/B primer pool. Each CDR3 protein is one row after TCRdb ran MiXCR on the multiplex PCR reads. The sample has roughly 2,100 distinct CDR3 sequences; roughly 25% are singletons. This clonotype has more than one count but fewer than ten. Amplification of TCR beta used genomic DNA extracted from peripheral blood. V was trimmed by 4 bases and J by 2 bases, leaving 12 bases between them. The germline V gene has CDR1 MGHRA and CDR2 YSYEKL. This CDR3 has 14 residues. The source is a human donor with a solid tumor. The sequencing input was blood. J is TRBJ2-7 and V is TRBV4-1; tentatively, D is TRBD1 or TRBD2 (5 bases each). For the CDR3, the DNA is TGCGCCAGCAGCCCCCGGGACGGACCCTACGAGCAGTACTTC. Translated: CASSPRDGPYEQYF.